The next 7 T cell receptor beta chains were all read from a single sample in a study of T-cell memory formation after mild COVID-19. TCRdb passed the 5' RACE reads through MiXCR, listing each CDR3 protein once. The data contain hundreds of thousands of distinct CDR3 sequences, 15% to 20% of them seen just once; the ten biggest clones take up around 11%. The sequencing input was PBMCs or a T cell subset sorted from them (not recorded which). The receptors derive from an adult woman who had mild COVID-19 (a few samples of this study predate the infection). Cell type and time point are not known.

A few counts support this clonotype. The chain recombines TRBV29-1 with TRBJ1-4, with D unclear. CDR3 size: 13 residues. The V end was cut by 4 bases, the J end by 3 bases, with 9 bases between. Germline CDR1 and CDR2: SQVTM and ANQGSEA. The CDR3 DNA reads as TGCAGCGTTGGTGAGCGGGCTAATGAAAAACTGTTTTTT. Protein product: CSVGERANEKLFF.

The chain employs TRBV7-9 and TRBJ2-7; D is undetermined. V was trimmed by 7 bases and J by 5 bases, leaving 9 bases between them. Germline CDR1 SEHNR, CDR2 FQNEAQ (reference sequence). This CDR3 is built from 11 residues. CDR3 in amino acids: CASTSTDEQYF. Here the CDR3 DNA reads TGTGCCAGCACCTCTACGGACGAGCAGTACTTC.

The gene calls are TRBV15 and TRBJ2-7; D gene uncertain. The ends were cut back, 0 bases at V and 3 bases at J, with 15 bases in the middle. The CDR3 is made up of 16 amino acids. Germline-derived CDR1 and CDR2 are LNHNV and YYDKDF (reference sequence). The CDR3 protein is CATSRDPAGVVYEQYF. The CDR3 nucleotides are TGTGCCACCAGCAGAGATCCGGCCGGAGTAGTCTACGAGCAGTACTTC.

The chain uses TRBV20-1 and TRBJ2-4; D is possibly TRBD1 or TRBD2 (7 bases each). CDR1 and CDR2 from the germline V gene are DFQATT and SNEGSKA (reference sequence). The V and J ends lost 5 bases and 7 bases respectively, with 15 bases between them. The CDR3 sequence is 13 residues long. The CDR3 loop reads CSAFRQGGNIQYF. The CDR3, as DNA: TGCAGTGCTTTCAGACAGGGAGGGAACATTCAGTACTTC.

Here the CDR3 DNA reads TGTGCCAGCAGTGGTTACAGGGGGCGTAGCACTGAAGCTTTCTTT. Translating it yields CASSGYRGRSTEAFF. V usage is TRBV27 and J usage is TRBJ1-1; TRBD1 aligns across 9 bases. This CDR3 is 15 amino acids long. The V and J ends lost 5 bases and 4 bases, in that order; junction bases with no gene match: 8. CDR1 is MNHEY, CDR2 SMNVEV, per germline (reference sequence).

V is TRBV4-2 and J is TRBJ2-2, with a tentative D call TRBD1 (5 bases). Trimming left V 0 bases short and J 6 bases short, with 20 bases between. In germline, CDR1 is LGHNA, CDR2 YNFKEQ. The CDR3 has 18 amino acids. The DNA of the CDR3 is TGTGCCAGCAGCCAAGAAGGTCAGGCAGGGCGAAAGGCCGGGGAGCTGTTTTTT. It codes for CASSQEGQAGRKAGELFF.

CDR3 nucleotides: TGTGCCAGCAGCCGTACTGAACTCTATGGCTACACCTTC. Translating it yields CASSRTELYGYTF. The V gene is TRBV14, the J gene TRBJ1-2; no reliable D call. Per the germline V gene, CDR1 is SGHDN and CDR2 is FVKESK. This CDR3 has 13 amino acids. V dropped 4 bases and J dropped 4 bases, with 10 bases sitting between them.